These 28 T cell receptor beta chains originate from one sample sequenced in a study of patients and donors after allogeneic stem cell transplantation. MiXCR, applied by TCRdb to the RT-PCR reads, yields one record per CDR3 protein. The sample contains 390,000 or so distinct CDR3 sequences, roughly 17% of which appear only once. The specimen sequenced was blood, either unsorted or a sorted T cell fraction (not recorded which). The receptors originated from a human donor who was either an allogeneic HSCT recipient or a stem cell or donor lymphocyte infusion donor (not recorded which). It is not recorded whose cells these are; they may come from a transplant donor.

The genes are TRBV20-1 and TRBJ2-3, with a weak D call TRBD2 (6 bases). This CDR3 is 14 amino acids long. Germline CDR1 reads DFQATT; CDR2 reads SNEGSKA (reference sequence). V dropped 2 bases and J dropped 2 bases, with 11 bases sitting between them. The CDR3 nucleotides read TGCAGTGCTAGAAGGCGGGGAATCACAGATACGCAGTATTTT. Protein: CSARRRGITDTQYF.

The sample holds a few counts of this clonotype. This chain connects TRBV20-1 to TRBJ2-2; 8 nucleotides align to TRBD2. J lost 4 bases, V lost 6 bases, and 7 bases had no gene match. This CDR3 is built from 14 residues. Looked up from germline, CDR1 is DFQATT and CDR2 is SNEGSKA (reference sequence). CDR3 in DNA: TGCAGTGCCCGAAGAGCGGGAGTCACCGGGGAGCTGTTTTTT. Its translation: CSARRAGVTGELFF.

V gene TRBV7-2 combines with J gene TRBJ1-1; 7 nucleotides line up with TRBD1. CDR1 and CDR2 (germline): SGHTA, FQGNSA. Trimming cost V 2 bases and J 5 bases; bases outside gene matches: 2. This CDR3 contains 13 residues. CDR3 sequence (DNA): TGTGCCAGCAGCTTAAAACAGGGGACTGAAGCTTTCTTT. This translates into CASSLKQGTEAFF.

In this sample, this clonotype turned up a few times. This chain uses TRBV7-2 with TRBJ2-7; TRBD1 matches at 7 bases. After removal of 5 bases from V and 1 base from J, the junction contained 5 bases not matched to a gene. The CDR3 is made up of 14 amino acids. Germline V gene sequence: CDR1 SGHTA, CDR2 FQGNSA. CDR3 nucleotide sequence: TGTGCCAGCAGCCCCCAGGGACAGTCCTACGAGCAGTACTTC. As protein: CASSPQGQSYEQYF.

This clonotype was observed a few times. CDR3 sequence reads: CASSHPDRTGRAGYTF. CDR3 bases: TGCGCCAGCAGCCACCCCGACCGGACAGGGAGGGCTGGCTACACCTTC. This chain uses TRBV4-1 with TRBJ1-2; 8 nucleotides line up with TRBD1. Germline loops: CDR1 MGHRA, CDR2 YSYEKL. J gave up 7 bases and V 3 bases, and 13 bases lay outside the gene matches. The CDR3 consists of 16 residues.

V is TRBV6-2 or TRBV6-3 and J is TRBJ1-2; TRBD1 aligns across 12 bases. Germline V lookup: CDR1 MNHEY, CDR2 SVGEGT. CDR3 length: 14 amino acids. V was clipped by 6 bases and J by 9 bases; unmatched bases: 8. The CDR3 spells CASRRGTGGSSYTF. In DNA, the CDR3 is TGTGCCAGCAGACGCGGGACAGGGGGCTCTAGCTACACCTTC.

This clonotype was found a few times. The chain combines TRBV4-1 with TRBJ2-7; 11 nucleotides agree with TRBD2. The junction had 4 bases not matched to a gene; V was cut back by 1 base and J by 5 bases. CDR1 and CDR2 from the germline V gene are MGHRA and YSYEKL. The CDR3 extends over 15 amino acids. CDR3 sequence reads: CASSQVAGGWNEQYF. The DNA for the CDR3 is TGCGCCAGCAGCCAAGTAGCGGGAGGGTGGAACGAGCAGTACTTC.

This clonotype appeared many times. V gene TRBV6-1 combines with J gene TRBJ2-2, with D possibly matching TRBD1 (6 bases). Trimming pared 1 base from V and 4 bases from J, leaving 10 bases between. Germline V lookup: CDR1 MNHNS, CDR2 SASEGT. This CDR3 comprises 15 residues. The CDR3: CASSEVQGITGELFF. The CDR3 bases are TGTGCCAGCAGTGAAGTTCAGGGGATCACCGGGGAGCTGTTTTTT.

As to this clonotype: The junction departs from germline at one end; a sequencing error may be responsible. This chain links TRBV20-1 with TRBJ1-5, with D possibly being TRBD1 (6 bases). The germline V gene encodes CDR1 DFQATT and CDR2 SNEGSKA (reference sequence). The CDR3 covers 14 residues. CDR3 nucleotides: TGCAGTGCTAAACAGGGAAAGCGCAATCACCCCCAGCATTTT. This sequence encodes CSAKQGKRNHPQHF.

This clonotype has only a few counts. CDR3 sequence reads: CASSLQQGGEAFF. In nucleotides, the CDR3 is TGTGCCAGCAGCTTACAGCAGGGGGGTGAAGCTTTCTTT. The chain employs TRBV7-8 and TRBJ1-1; 7 positions match TRBD1. J was trimmed by 7 bases and V by 2 bases; bases with no gene match: 4. The CDR3 has 13 amino acids. Germline V lookup: CDR1 SGHVS, CDR2 FQNEAQ.

In this sample, this clonotype turned up a few times. The V gene is TRBV20-1, the J gene TRBJ1-2, with TRBD1 identical over 8 bases. The J segment lost 3 bases and the V segment lost 0 bases, leaving 9 bases of the junction unmatched. Germline V lookup: CDR1 DFQATT, CDR2 SNEGSKA (reference sequence). This CDR3 has 16 residues. CDR3 in DNA: TGCAGTGCTAGAGATGAGGGGACAGGAAGGCACTATGGCTACACCTTC. Amino acid sequence: CSARDEGTGRHYGYTF.

The chain joins TRBV7-2 to TRBJ2-7, with D possibly TRBD1 on 6 matching bases. The germline gives CDR1 SGHTA, CDR2 FQGNSA. The CDR3 extends over 14 amino acids. Trimming stripped 1 base from V and 5 bases from J, with 12 bases between. CDR3 sequence: CASSLETGSDEQYF. DNA for the CDR3: TGTGCCAGCAGCTTAGAAACAGGGTCGGACGAGCAGTACTTC.

This clonotype appeared a few times. V usage is TRBV25-1 and J usage is TRBJ2-1, with TRBD2 matching 7 bases. CDR1 is MGHDK and CDR2 is SYGVNS in the germline V gene. The CDR3 length is 15 residues. After removal of 8 bases from V and 4 bases from J, the junction contained 11 bases not matched to a gene. The CDR3 DNA sequence: TGTGCCAGCTGCCGGGGGGAGGGGTGGTACAATGAGCAGTTCTTC. Amino acid sequence: CASCRGEGWYNEQFF.

This clonotype came up a few times. The CDR3, as DNA: TGTGCCACCAGTGACGGCAGCGTTTATGGCTACACCTTC. This sequence encodes CATSDGSVYGYTF. The chain combines TRBV24-1 with TRBJ1-2; D uncertain. This CDR3 has 13 amino acids. Germline lookup yields CDR1 KGHDR and CDR2 SFDVKD. Between the trimmed V and J ends, which lost 4 bases and 5 bases, there was a span of 10 bases.

The chain employs TRBV24-1 and TRBJ2-7; D is possibly TRBD1 or TRBD2 (6 bases each). The germline V gene has CDR1 KGHDR and CDR2 SFDVKD. The CDR3 runs 14 residues. V lost 6 bases and J 2 bases, leaving 13 bases between the germline ends. The CDR3 DNA follows: TGTGCCACCAGTAAGGGGGGCTTTACCTACGAGCAGTACTTC. Its protein product is CATSKGGFTYEQYF.

This clonotype came up a few times. The rearrangement links TRBV7-9 to TRBJ2-5; no clear D gene. The CDR3 sequence is 13 residues long. Per germline, CDR1 SEHNR and CDR2 FQNEAQ (reference sequence). Trimming left V 1 base short and J 0 bases short, with 3 bases between. The CDR3 DNA is TGTGCCAGCAGCTTAGAGAACCAAGAGACCCAGTACTTC. The encoded protein is CASSLENQETQYF.

V usage is TRBV24-1 and J usage is TRBJ2-2, with unresolved D. V dropped 3 bases and J dropped 10 bases, with 8 bases sitting between them. Germline CDR1 is KGHDR and CDR2 is SFDVKD. CDR3 length equals 12 residues. The CDR3 reads CATSDVKVELFF. In nucleotides, the CDR3 is TGTGCCACCAGTGATGTGAAGGTGGAGCTGTTTTTT.

The genes are TRBV19 and TRBJ2-7; tentative D call: TRBD1 (5 bases). V lost 6 bases and J 3 bases, leaving 12 bases between the germline ends. The germline V gene has CDR1 LNHDA and CDR2 SQIVND (reference sequence). The CDR3 extends over 13 amino acids. The chain's CDR3 is CASSSTGFYEQYF. The CDR3, as DNA: TGTGCCAGTAGCTCCACAGGATTCTACGAGCAGTACTTC.

This chain links TRBV7-3 with TRBJ1-1, with unresolved D. CDR1 is SGHTA and CDR2 is FQGTGA in the germline V gene. This CDR3 region has 14 residues. V was cut by 1 base and J by 11 bases, with 17 bases left in between. The CDR3 DNA sequence: TGTGCCAGCAGCTTAAGCGGGGAGAGCCCCTCGGCTTTCTTT. Amino acid sequence: CASSLSGESPSAFF.

This sequence joins TRBV5-5 and TRBJ1-1, with D maybe TRBD1 (6 bases). CDR1 and CDR2 (germline): SGHKS, YYEKEE (reference sequence). This CDR3 region has 17 residues. V was cut by 4 bases and J by 4 bases, with 23 bases left in between. CDR3 loop: CASSKPGHPSESTEAFF. CDR3 sequence (DNA): TGTGCCAGCAGCAAACCGGGACACCCCAGCGAAAGCACTGAAGCTTTCTTT.

The table lists this clonotype with a few counts. The genes are TRBV5-1 and TRBJ2-3; TRBD2 matches 14 bases. V lost 3 bases to trimming and J lost 7 bases; unmatched junction nucleotides: 10. Germline V gene data show CDR1 as SGHRS and CDR2 as YFSETQ. The CDR3 length is 17 residues. CDR3 loop: CASSYNPGTSGGYTQYF. The CDR3 nucleotides read TGCGCCAGCAGCTATAACCCGGGGACTAGCGGGGGATATACGCAGTATTTT.

This clonotype showed up just a few times. The chain employs TRBV9 and TRBJ2-5, with D hard to call. V lost 1 base to trimming and J lost 4 bases, with 8 bases between them. CDR3 length: 13 amino acids. In germline, CDR1 is SGDLS, CDR2 YYNGEE. CDR3 amino acids: CASSVLGRETQYF. CDR3 coding DNA: TGTGCCAGCAGCGTACTAGGACGAGAGACCCAGTACTTC.

This clonotype showed up just a few times. The chain uses TRBV6-5 and TRBJ1-6; D is possibly TRBD1 (6 bases). Germline CDR1 reads MNHEY; CDR2 reads SVGAGI. The CDR3 has 17 amino acids. Trimming shortened V by 1 base and J by 7 bases, and 17 bases separated the two germline ends. The CDR3: CASSYLRGGGINSPLHF. The DNA for the CDR3 is TGTGCCAGCAGTTACTTACGAGGAGGGGGGATCAATTCACCCCTCCACTTT.

In its sample, this clonotype was seen a few times. The chain is built from TRBV4-2 and TRBJ1-2; a weak D match, TRBD1 (5 bases). V lost 1 base, J lost 8 bases, and 8 bases lay in between. CDR3 length: 12 amino acids. Germline CDR1 is LGHNA and CDR2 is YNFKEQ. The CDR3 protein is CASSQGRGGYTF. CDR3 coding DNA: TGTGCCAGCAGCCAAGGAAGGGGAGGCTACACCTTC.

The chain uses TRBV5-6 and TRBJ1-2, with 8 nucleotides matching TRBD1. In germline, CDR1 is SGHDT, CDR2 YYEEEE. This CDR3 is 18 amino acids long. The ends lost 0 bases at V and 3 bases at J; junction bases unmatched: 13. In DNA, the CDR3 is TGTGCCAGCAGCTTGGAGCAGGGGGCGACGAGGTATTACTATGGCTACACCTTC. Translating it yields CASSLEQGATRYYYGYTF.

This clonotype has a handful of counts. The chain has TRBV20-1 and TRBJ2-2; TRBD2 matches at 9 bases. The V and J ends lost 2 bases and 6 bases, in that order; junction bases with no gene match: 10. The CDR3 contains 16 residues. Germline CDR1 is DFQATT and CDR2 is SNEGSKA (reference sequence). CDR3 DNA: TGCAGTGCTAGAAGGGTGGCTAGCGGGATGGCCGGGGAGCTGTTTTTT. Translation: CSARRVASGMAGELFF.

V gene TRBV20-1 combines with J gene TRBJ2-5; 8 bases are shared with TRBD1. The CDR3 sequence is 15 residues long. CDR1 is DFQATT, CDR2 SNEGSKA, per germline (reference sequence). J lost 3 bases, V lost 7 bases, and 13 bases had no gene match. This CDR3 reads CSVRRTGFPKETQYF. CDR3 DNA sequence: TGCAGTGTCCGAAGGACAGGGTTTCCCAAAGAGACCCAGTACTTC.

V and J are TRBV7-3 and TRBJ2-7, with D unclear. Deletions cut 4 bases from V and 6 bases from J, with 13 bases between. CDR1 and CDR2 from the germline V gene are SGHTA and FQGTGA. This CDR3 is built from 13 residues. The CDR3 DNA follows: TGTGCCAGCAGCTCTCAGCTCCTGGGCGAGCAGTACTTC. Its translation: CASSSQLLGEQYF.